This T cell receptor beta chain emerged from a study of blood T cell repertoires in COVID-19. The overall study: Acute and convalescent COVID-19 samples came from the United States, Italy and Spain. Sources were T cells, B-cell-depleted T cells, or PBMCs; the material itself was cDNA or gDNA.

Original methodology: From reference gene primer amplification, estimates of nucleated cell counts were derived. The assay was immunoSEQ multiplex PCR, and TCRdb's table has in-frame clones only and misses some. The V and J calls and clone size are taken from that table; D and trimming were inferred from the DNA. This sample has about 49,000 clones; roughly 84% occur once, and the top ten carry 1.6%. Germline CDR1 and CDR2: LGHNA and YNFKEQ. Losses at the gene ends were 4 bases for V and 0 bases for J; bases not matched to a gene: 5. This CDR3 region has 16 residues. This clonotype originated in a man aged 50-59 years with acute or convalescent COVID-19. Sequenced input: peripheral blood. The chain links TRBV4-2 to TRBJ2-1, with 8 bases lining up with TRBD2. The CDR3 here is CASSRGGPGSYNEQFF. The CDR3 DNA follows: TGTGCCAGCAGCCGCGGGGGGCCCGGCTCCTACAATGAGCAGTTCTTC.